The next 17 T cell receptor beta chains were all read from a single sample in a study of blood T cells in healthy people across ages. Sample-barcoded 5' priming and a J-beta primer mix drove a second PCR of roughly 6 to 12 cycles. Each CDR3 protein is one row after TCRdb ran MiXCR on the 5' RACE reads. Seen here are roughly 680,000 distinct CDR3 sequences, about 51% observed once, and the top ten hold approximately 13%. The sample consisted of blood. These receptors were obtained from an elderly woman in good health.

This clonotype has more than one count but fewer than ten. A much larger clone sits a single nucleotide away, making a read error possible. The chain has TRBV7-2 and TRBJ2-1, with a weak D call TRBD2 (7 bases). This CDR3 is 15 amino acids long. Trimming cost V 5 bases and J 6 bases, with 17 bases left between them. Germline V lookup: CDR1 SGHTA, CDR2 FQGNSA. In nucleotides, the CDR3 is TGTGCCAGCAGCCCCTCCGGGGGGCATGGCAATGAGCAGTTCTTC. As protein: CASSPSGGHGNEQFF.

The chain combines TRBV16 with TRBJ1-5; the D is unclear. V dropped 1 base and J dropped 11 bases, with 12 bases sitting between them. Looked up from germline, CDR1 is KGHSY and CDR2 is FQNENV. The CDR3 loop spans 13 amino acids. The CDR3 DNA follows: TGTGCCAGCAGCCAATTGCGAGAGGAAGCCCAGCATTTT. Amino acids: CASSQLREEAQHF. The full variable domain, in which reference TRBV16 and TRBJ1-5 provide the parts outside the CDR3, is GEEVAQTPKHLVRGEGQKAKLYCAPIKGHSYVFWYQQVLKNEFKFLISFQNENVFDETGMPKERFSAKCLPNSPCSLEIQATKLEDSAVYFCASSQLREEAQHFGDGTRLSIL.

The chain couples TRBV28 to TRBJ2-7; D remains unclear. Per germline, CDR1 MDHEN and CDR2 SYDVKM. This CDR3 has 12 amino acids. Deletions cut 8 bases from V and 7 bases from J, with 15 bases between. The CDR3 sequence: CASLGLGDEQYF. The CDR3 DNA sequence: TGTGCCAGCCTCGGCTTGGGCGATGAGCAGTACTTC.

In this sample, this clonotype turned up a few times. The chain carries TRBV25-1 and TRBJ1-4, with D possibly being TRBD1 (6 bases). Germline loops: CDR1 MGHDK, CDR2 SYGVNS. The CDR3 has 14 amino acids. Trimming cost V 6 bases and J 3 bases, with 11 bases left between them. The CDR3 protein is CASRKGGANEKLFF. CDR3 bases: TGTGCCAGCAGGAAGGGGGGGGCTAATGAAAAACTGTTTTTT.

In its sample, this clonotype was seen many times. The V gene is TRBV12-3 or TRBV12-4, the J gene TRBJ2-3, with D uncertain. V was pared by 3 bases and J by 4 bases, with 8 bases between. The CDR3 is 13 amino acids. The CDR3 nucleotides are TGTGCCAGCAGTTTGGGTAGGCCAGATACGCAGTATTTT. Its translation is CASSLGRPDTQYF.

This clonotype was recorded many times. The genes are TRBV5-1 and TRBJ2-3, with D possibly matching TRBD1 (5 bases). Trimming shortened V by 0 bases and J by 4 bases, and 15 bases separated the two germline ends. In germline, CDR1 is SGHRS, CDR2 YFSETQ. CDR3 size: 16 residues. The CDR3 spells CASSLALQETSDTQYF. The CDR3 nucleotides read TGCGCCAGCAGCTTGGCTCTACAGGAGACCTCAGATACGCAGTATTTT. Using reference TRBV5-1 and TRBJ2-3 for the parts outside the CDR3, the full variable domain is KAGVTQTPRYLIKTRGQQVTLSCSPISGHRSVSWYQQTPGQGLQFLFEYFSETQRNKGNFPGRFSGRQFSNSRSEMNVSTLELGDSALYLCASSLALQETSDTQYFGPGTRLTVL.

In its sample, this clonotype was seen a few times. This chain links TRBV10-3 with TRBJ2-3; possibly TRBD2 for D (7 bases). Germline CDR1 ENHRY, CDR2 SYGVKD. The CDR3 is made up of 15 amino acids. V gave up 6 bases and J gave up 4 bases, with 17 bases separating them. CDR3 in amino acids: CAIRGGRGPPDTQYF. CDR3 bases: TGTGCCATCAGGGGGGGGCGGGGGCCCCCAGATACGCAGTATTTT.

V and J are TRBV30 and TRBJ2-3; a possible D gene is TRBD2 (7 bases). This CDR3 contains 16 residues. The germline CDR1 and CDR2 sequences are GTSNPN and SVGIG (reference sequence). Between the trimmed V and J ends, which lost 0 bases and 5 bases, there was a span of 18 bases. The CDR3: CAWSVLGGGPVDTQYF. DNA of the CDR3: TGTGCCTGGAGTGTACTGGGGGGGGGGCCTGTAGATACGCAGTATTTT.

This rearrangement joins TRBV6-1 to TRBJ2-1; 10 bases align to TRBD1. This CDR3 region has 15 residues. CDR1 MNHNS and CDR2 SASEGT come from the germline V gene. Trimming at V came to 4 bases and at J to 11 bases, leaving 11 bases not matched to a gene. The CDR3 nucleotides are TGTGCCAGCAGTGGCCGGGACAGGGGCTTTTCGCAGCAGTTCTTC. Translating it yields CASSGRDRGFSQQFF.

This clonotype came up many times. V is TRBV20-1 and J is TRBJ2-7, with TRBD1 as a possible D gene (6 bases). Germline loops: CDR1 DFQATT, CDR2 SNEGSKA (reference sequence). The V gene lost 1 base and the J gene lost 0 bases, with 7 bases spanning the gap. There are 13 residues in the CDR3. CDR3 in DNA: TGCAGTGCTAGAGTGGACAGCTCCTACGAGCAGTACTTC. The encoded protein is CSARVDSSYEQYF.

In this sample, this clonotype turned up once. A much bigger clone sits one base away, suggesting this may be a read error. The chain has TRBV4-2 and TRBJ2-1; 8 bases align to TRBD2. The CDR3 covers 14 residues. Per the germline V gene, CDR1 is LGHNA and CDR2 is YNFKEQ. V dropped 0 bases and J dropped 13; count of bases not matched to a gene: 8. This CDR3 reads CASSQDLAGMVQFF. CDR3 sequence (DNA): TGTGCCAGCAGCCAAGACCTAGCGGGTATGGTTCAGTTCTTC.

This clonotype has only one observation. A much larger clonotype is one base distant, so this may be a read error. The chain is built from TRBV29-1 and TRBJ2-3; D not resolved. Trimming took off 7 bases at V and 2 bases at J, with 10 bases between the two ends. Germline lookup yields CDR1 SQVTM and CDR2 ANQGSEA. CDR3 size: 12 residues. DNA for the CDR3: TGCAGCGCTTTACCAAACACAGATACGCAGTATTTT. Amino acid sequence: CSALPNTDTQYF.

This clonotype showed up many times. The chain couples TRBV5-1 to TRBJ2-1; 7 bases align to TRBD2. Per germline, CDR1 SGHRS and CDR2 YFSETQ. The CDR3 runs to 14 residues. Germline trimming cut 4 bases from V and 3 bases from J; bases unmatched to any gene: 4. The DNA of the CDR3 is TGCGCCAGCAGCCACGGACTAGTCTACAATGAGCAGTTCTTC. Translation: CASSHGLVYNEQFF.

This clonotype was found a few times. The chain links TRBV5-1 to TRBJ2-3; D is perhaps TRBD2 (5 bases). There are 16 residues in the CDR3. Germline loops: CDR1 SGHRS, CDR2 YFSETQ. V was shortened by 0 bases and J by 0 bases, with 11 bases between the two germline ends. The CDR3 protein is CASSLAGSASTDTQYF. DNA for the CDR3: TGCGCCAGCAGCTTGGCGGGGAGTGCTAGCACAGATACGCAGTATTTT.

V is TRBV6-5 and J is TRBJ2-1, with 7 bases fitting TRBD2. Germline V gene data show CDR1 as MNHEY and CDR2 as SVGAGI. V shed 7 bases and J 4 bases; nucleotides not matched to a gene: 10. CDR3 length: 15 amino acids. Here the CDR3 DNA reads TGTGCCAGCAACTTCCCCGGGGGGACTTACAATGAGCAGTTCTTC. It translates to CASNFPGGTYNEQFF.

The chain joins TRBV7-3 to TRBJ2-7, with D perhaps TRBD1 (6 bases). Germline lookup yields CDR1 SGHTA and CDR2 FQGTGA. The CDR3 length is 15 residues. V lost 2 bases and J lost 3, with 14 bases in between. Here the CDR3 DNA reads TGTGCCAGCAGCTTAGGTTACGGACAGTTCTACGAGCAGTACTTC. Residues: CASSLGYGQFYEQYF.

This clonotype was recorded a few times. The V and J genes are TRBV12-3 or TRBV12-4 and TRBJ2-4, with D possibly matching TRBD2 (5 bases). The CDR3 has 17 amino acids. V was pared by 3 bases and J by 0 bases, with 15 bases between. CDR3 nucleotide sequence: TGTGCCAGCAGTTTTTTGTCGAGCGGTCTAGCCAAAAACATTCAGTACTTC. Protein: CASSFLSSGLAKNIQYF.